The sequence of this T cell receptor beta chain was determined in a study of T-cell reconstitution after alpha-beta-depleted transplantation in children. Study-level results: The study traced high day-60 TCRbeta diversity in some patients to surviving recipient T cells and thymic progenitors.

The CDR3 consists of 19 residues. Germline loops: CDR1 SNHLY, CDR2 FYNNEI. Preparation of the TCRbeta library used unique molecular identifiers. Using its own MiXCR run on the PCR reads, TCRdb lists one record per CDR3 protein. The table shows about 300,000 distinct CDR3 sequences, with over 9% occurring only once. As for this clonotype: Its target is not known. The junction does not match germline at one end; this may be a read error.

The material was PBMCs, obtained before TCRalphabeta/CD19-depleted stem cell transplant. J is TRBJ2-2 and V is TRBV2, with 12 positions matching TRBD2. This receptor was identified in a boy younger than two with acute myeloid leukemia, due to receive a stem cell transplant. The CDR3 region has the DNA TGTGCCCGCAGTCACTCGCCCACTAGCGGGGGGTCGAACACCGGGGAGCTGTTTTTT. It is translated as CARSHSPTSGGSNTGELFF.